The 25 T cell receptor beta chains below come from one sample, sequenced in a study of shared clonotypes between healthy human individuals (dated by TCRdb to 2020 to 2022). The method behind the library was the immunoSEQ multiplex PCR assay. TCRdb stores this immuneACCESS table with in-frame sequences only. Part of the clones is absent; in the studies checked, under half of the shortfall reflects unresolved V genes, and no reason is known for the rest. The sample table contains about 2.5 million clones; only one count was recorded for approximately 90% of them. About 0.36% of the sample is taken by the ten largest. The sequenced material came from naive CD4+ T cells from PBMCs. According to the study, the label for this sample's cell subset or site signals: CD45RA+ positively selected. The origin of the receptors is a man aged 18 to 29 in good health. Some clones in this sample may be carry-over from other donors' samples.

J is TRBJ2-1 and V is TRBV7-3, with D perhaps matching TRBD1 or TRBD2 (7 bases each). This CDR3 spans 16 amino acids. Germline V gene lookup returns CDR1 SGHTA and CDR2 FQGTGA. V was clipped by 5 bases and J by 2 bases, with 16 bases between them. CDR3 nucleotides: TGTGCCAGCAGCCCAGGGGGGGCCTCGGCCTACAATGAGCAGTTCTTC. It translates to CASSPGGASAYNEQFF. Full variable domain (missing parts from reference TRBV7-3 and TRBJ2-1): GAGVSQTPSNKVTEKGKYVELRCDPISGHTALYWYRQSLGQGPEFLIYFQGTGAADDSGLPNDRFFAVRPEGSVSTLKIQRTERGDSAVYLCASSPGGASAYNEQFFGPGTRLTVL.

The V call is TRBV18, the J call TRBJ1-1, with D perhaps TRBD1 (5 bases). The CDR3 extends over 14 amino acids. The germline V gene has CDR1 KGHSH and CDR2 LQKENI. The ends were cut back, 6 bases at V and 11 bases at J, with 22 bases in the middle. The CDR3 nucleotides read TGTGCCAGCTCGCCCTCGAGGGGCCTAGTTTGGGCTTTCTTT. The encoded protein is CASSPSRGLVWAFF.

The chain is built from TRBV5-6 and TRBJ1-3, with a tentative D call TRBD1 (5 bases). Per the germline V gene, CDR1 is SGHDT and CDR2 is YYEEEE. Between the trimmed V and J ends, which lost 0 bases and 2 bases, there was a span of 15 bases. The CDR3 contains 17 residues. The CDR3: CASSLGPPRETGNTIYF. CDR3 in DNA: TGTGCCAGCAGCTTGGGTCCCCCCAGGGAAACTGGAAACACCATATATTTT.

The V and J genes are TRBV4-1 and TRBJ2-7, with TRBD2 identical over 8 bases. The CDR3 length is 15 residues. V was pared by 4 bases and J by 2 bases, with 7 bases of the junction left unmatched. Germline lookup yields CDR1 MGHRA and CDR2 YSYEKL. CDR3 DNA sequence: TGCGCCAGCAGCCGACTCCCTAGCGGGCCCTACGAGCAGTACTTC. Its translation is CASSRLPSGPYEQYF.

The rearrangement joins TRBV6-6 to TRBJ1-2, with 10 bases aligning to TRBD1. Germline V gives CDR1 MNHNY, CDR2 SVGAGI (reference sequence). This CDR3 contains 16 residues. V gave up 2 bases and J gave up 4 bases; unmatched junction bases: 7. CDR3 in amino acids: CASSYTDRGRPYGYTF. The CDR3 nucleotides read TGTGCCAGCAGTTACACAGACAGGGGGCGCCCCTATGGCTACACCTTC.

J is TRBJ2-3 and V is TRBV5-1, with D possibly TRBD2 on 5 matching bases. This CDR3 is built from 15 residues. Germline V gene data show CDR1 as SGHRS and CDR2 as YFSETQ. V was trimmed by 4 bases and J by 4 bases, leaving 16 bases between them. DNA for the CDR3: TGCGCCAGCAGCCCCGTATCCCCCGGGGCAGATACGCAGTATTTT. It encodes CASSPVSPGADTQYF.

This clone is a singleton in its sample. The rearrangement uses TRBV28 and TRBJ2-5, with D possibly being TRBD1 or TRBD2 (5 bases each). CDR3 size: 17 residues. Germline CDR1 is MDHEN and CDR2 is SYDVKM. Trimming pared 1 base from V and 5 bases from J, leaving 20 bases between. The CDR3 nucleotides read TGTGCCAGCAGTTTATTTTATCGGGGATCAGGGACGGAGACCCAGTACTTC. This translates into CASSLFYRGSGTETQYF.

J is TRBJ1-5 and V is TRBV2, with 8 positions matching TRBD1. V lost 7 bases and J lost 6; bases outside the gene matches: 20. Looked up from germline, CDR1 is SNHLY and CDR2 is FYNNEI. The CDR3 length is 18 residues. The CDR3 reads CASTKGQVMRSIGQPQHF. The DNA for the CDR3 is TGTGCCAGCACGAAGGGACAGGTAATGAGGTCGATAGGTCAGCCCCAGCATTTT. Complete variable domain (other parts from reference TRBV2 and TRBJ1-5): EPEVTQTPSHQVTQMGQEVILRCVPISNHLYFYWYRQILGQKVEFLVSFYNNEISEKSEIFDDQFSVERPDGSNFTLKIRSTKLEDSAMYFCASTKGQVMRSIGQPQHFGDGTRLSIL.

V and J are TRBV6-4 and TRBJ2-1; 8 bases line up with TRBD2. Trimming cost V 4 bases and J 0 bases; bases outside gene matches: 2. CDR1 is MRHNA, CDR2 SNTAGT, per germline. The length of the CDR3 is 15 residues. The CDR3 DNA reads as TGTGCCAGCAGTGTGAGCGGGGGCTCCTACAATGAGCAGTTCTTC. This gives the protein CASSVSGGSYNEQFF.

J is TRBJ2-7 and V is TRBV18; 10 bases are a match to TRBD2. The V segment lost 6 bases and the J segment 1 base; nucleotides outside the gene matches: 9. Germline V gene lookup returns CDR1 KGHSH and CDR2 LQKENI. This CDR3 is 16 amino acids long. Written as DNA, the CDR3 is TGTGCCAGCTCCCCGTTAGCGGGAGGCCTATCCTACGAGCAGTACTTC. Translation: CASSPLAGGLSYEQYF.

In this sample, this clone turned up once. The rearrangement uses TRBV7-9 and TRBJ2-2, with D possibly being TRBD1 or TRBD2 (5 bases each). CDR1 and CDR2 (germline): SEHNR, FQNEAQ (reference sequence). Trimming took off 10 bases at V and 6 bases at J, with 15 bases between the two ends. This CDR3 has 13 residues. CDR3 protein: CAIAVGDAGELFF. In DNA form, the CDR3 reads TGTGCCATAGCAGTGGGGGACGCCGGGGAGCTGTTTTTT.

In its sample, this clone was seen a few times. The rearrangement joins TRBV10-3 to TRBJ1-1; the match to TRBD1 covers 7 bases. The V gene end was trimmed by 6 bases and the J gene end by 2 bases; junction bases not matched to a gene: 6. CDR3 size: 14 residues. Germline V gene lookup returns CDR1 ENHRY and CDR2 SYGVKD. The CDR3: CAIRDRETNTEAFF. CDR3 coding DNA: TGTGCCATCAGAGACAGGGAAACCAACACTGAAGCTTTCTTT.

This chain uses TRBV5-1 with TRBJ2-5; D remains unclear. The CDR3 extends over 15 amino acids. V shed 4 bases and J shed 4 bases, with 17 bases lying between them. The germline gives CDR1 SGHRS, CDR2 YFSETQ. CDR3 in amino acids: CASSLGMVGGETQYF. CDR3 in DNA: TGCGCCAGCAGCCTGGGGATGGTAGGTGGAGAGACCCAGTACTTC. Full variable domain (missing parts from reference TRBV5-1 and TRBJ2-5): KAGVTQTPRYLIKTRGQQVTLSCSPISGHRSVSWYQQTPGQGLQFLFEYFSETQRNKGNFPGRFSGRQFSNSRSEMNVSTLELGDSALYLCASSLGMVGGETQYFGPGTRLLVL.

In DNA form, the CDR3 reads TGTGCCAGCAGCCGGACTCTTTACGAGCAGTACTTC. Its protein is CASSRTLYEQYF. The chain has TRBV5-8 and TRBJ2-7; weak D call: TRBD2 (5 bases). V was shortened by 4 bases and J by 4 bases, with 9 bases between the two germline ends. Per the germline V gene, CDR1 is SGHTS and CDR2 is YDEGEE. The CDR3 is 12 residues long.

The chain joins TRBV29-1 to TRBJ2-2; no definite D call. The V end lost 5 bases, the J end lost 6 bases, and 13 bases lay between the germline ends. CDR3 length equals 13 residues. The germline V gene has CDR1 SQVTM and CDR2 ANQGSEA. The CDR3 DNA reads TGCAGCGTTTACCGTGTCGTCCCCGGGGAGCTGTTTTTT. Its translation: CSVYRVVPGELFF.

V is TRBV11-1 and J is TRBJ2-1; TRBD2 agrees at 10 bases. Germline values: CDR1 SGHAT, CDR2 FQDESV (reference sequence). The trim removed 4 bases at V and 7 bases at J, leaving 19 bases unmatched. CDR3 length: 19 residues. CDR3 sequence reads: CASSSLQTSPGLAINEQFF. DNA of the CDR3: TGTGCCAGCAGCTCACTCCAGACGTCCCCGGGACTAGCGATAAATGAGCAGTTCTTC.

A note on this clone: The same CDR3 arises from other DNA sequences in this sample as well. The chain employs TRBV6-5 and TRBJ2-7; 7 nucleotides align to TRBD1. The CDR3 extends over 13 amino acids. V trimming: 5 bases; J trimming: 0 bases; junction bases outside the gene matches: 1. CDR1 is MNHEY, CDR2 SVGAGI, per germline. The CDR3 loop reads CASSRQGSYEQYF. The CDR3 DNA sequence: TGTGCCAGCAGTCGACAGGGCTCCTACGAGCAGTACTTC.

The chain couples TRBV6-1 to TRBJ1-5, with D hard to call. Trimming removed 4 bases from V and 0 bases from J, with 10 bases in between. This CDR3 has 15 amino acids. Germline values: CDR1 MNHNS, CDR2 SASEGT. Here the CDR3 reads CASSAVLSSNQPQHF. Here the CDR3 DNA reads TGTGCCAGCAGTGCGGTCCTCAGTAGCAATCAGCCCCAGCATTTT.

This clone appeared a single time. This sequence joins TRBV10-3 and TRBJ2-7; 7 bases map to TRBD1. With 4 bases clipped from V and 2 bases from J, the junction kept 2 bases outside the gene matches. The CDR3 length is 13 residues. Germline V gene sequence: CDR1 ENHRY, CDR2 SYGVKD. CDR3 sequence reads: CAISGQGPYEQYF. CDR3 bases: TGTGCCATCAGTGGACAGGGCCCCTACGAGCAGTACTTC.

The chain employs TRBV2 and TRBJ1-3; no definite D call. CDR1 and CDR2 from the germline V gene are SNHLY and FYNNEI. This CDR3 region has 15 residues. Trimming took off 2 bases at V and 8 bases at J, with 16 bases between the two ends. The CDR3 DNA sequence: TGTGCCAGCAGTGAACCCGACGGAGGGAGCGACACCATATATTTT. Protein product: CASSEPDGGSDTIYF.

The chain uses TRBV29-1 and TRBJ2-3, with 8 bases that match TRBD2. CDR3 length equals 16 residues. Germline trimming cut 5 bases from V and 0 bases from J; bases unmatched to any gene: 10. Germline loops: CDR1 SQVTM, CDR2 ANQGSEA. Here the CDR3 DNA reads TGCAGCGTTCAAGCGGGAGAACGGATCAGCACAGATACGCAGTATTTT. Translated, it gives CSVQAGERISTDTQYF.

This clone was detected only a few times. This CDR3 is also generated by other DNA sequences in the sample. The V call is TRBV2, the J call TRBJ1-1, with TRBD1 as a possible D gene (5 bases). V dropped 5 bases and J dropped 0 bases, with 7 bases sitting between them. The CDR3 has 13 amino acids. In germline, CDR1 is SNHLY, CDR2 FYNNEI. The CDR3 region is CASSQGLNTEAFF. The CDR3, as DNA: TGTGCCAGCAGTCAGGGTCTGAACACTGAAGCTTTCTTT. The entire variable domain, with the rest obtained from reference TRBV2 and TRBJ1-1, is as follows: EPEVTQTPSHQVTQMGQEVILRCVPISNHLYFYWYRQILGQKVEFLVSFYNNEISEKSEIFDDQFSVERPDGSNFTLKIRSTKLEDSAMYFCASSQGLNTEAFFGQGTRLTVV.

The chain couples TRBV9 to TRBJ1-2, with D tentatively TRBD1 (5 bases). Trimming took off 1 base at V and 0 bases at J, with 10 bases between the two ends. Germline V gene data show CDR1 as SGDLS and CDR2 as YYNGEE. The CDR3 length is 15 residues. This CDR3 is CASSVTGVSNYGYTF. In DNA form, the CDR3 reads TGTGCCAGCAGCGTAACGGGGGTCTCTAACTATGGCTACACCTTC.

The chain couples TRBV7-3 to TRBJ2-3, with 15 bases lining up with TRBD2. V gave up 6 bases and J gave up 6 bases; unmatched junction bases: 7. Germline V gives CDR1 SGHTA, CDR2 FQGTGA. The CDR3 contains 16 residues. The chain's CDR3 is CASSPGLAGGADTQYF. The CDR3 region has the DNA TGTGCCAGCAGTCCGGGACTAGCGGGAGGCGCCGATACGCAGTATTTT.

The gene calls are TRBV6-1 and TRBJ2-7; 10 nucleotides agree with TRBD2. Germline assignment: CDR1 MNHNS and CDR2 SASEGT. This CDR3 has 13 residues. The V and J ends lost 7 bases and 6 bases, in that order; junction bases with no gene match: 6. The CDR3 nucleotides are TGTGCCAGCACGGTAGCGGGAGGCTCCGAGCAGTACTTC. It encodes CASTVAGGSEQYF.